This TCR beta chain was sequenced for a study of cytomegalovirus exposure and HLA in healthy donors. 13 Jbeta primers and 60 Vbeta primers were used for the PCR. The method was immunoSEQ multiplex PCR; TCRdb's version includes in-frame clones alone and lacks a portion of them. This sample has around 150,000 clones; 82% occur once, and the top ten carry more than 0.9%. CDR3 size: 11 residues. The V gene's germline CDR1 is SGHVS and CDR2 FQNEAQ. With 5 bases removed from V and 2 bases from J, the gap between germline ends came to 3 bases. This clonotype was sampled from a girl aged 2 to 10 in good health and CMV-seropositive. Sample: PBMCs. The chain uses TRBV7-8 and TRBJ2-5; D uncertain. The CDR3 sequence is CASSPQETQYF. For the CDR3, the DNA is TGTGCCAGCAGCCCACAAGAGACCCAGTACTTC.